The sequence of this T cell receptor (beta chain) was determined in a study of T cells in women clearing cervical HPV infection. Overall study findings and caveats: Repertoire richness, not evenness, was significantly elevated in CIN3+ cases versus controls.

Germline assignment: CDR1 SGHVS and CDR2 FQNEAQ. The CDR3 is made up of 15 amino acids. Losses at the gene ends were 1 base for V and 6 bases for J; bases not matched to a gene: 7. Comment on this clone: Its specificity is unknown. Coverage ceases 3 residues before the CDR3 finishes, and the germline J gene fills in the end.

Generated by immunoSEQ multiplex PCR, the TCRdb table keeps only in-frame clones and is missing some. The sample shows 46,000 or so clones, and under 40% sits with its ten largest clones. The source is a woman aged 18 to 75 with a cervical HPV16 infection that either progressed to CIN3+ or cleared (not recorded which). The sequenced material came from blood buffy coat. The V gene is TRBV7-8, the J gene TRBJ2-3, with 7 bases matching TRBD2. The CDR3 bases that were read are TGTGCCAGCAGCTTAGGGGGAACTAGCGAGGATACG. Its translation: CASSLGGTSEDT. The CDR3 as a whole reads CASSLGGTSEDTQYF. Based on the CDR3 plus reference TRBV7-8 and TRBJ2-3, the full variable domain is GAGVSQSPRYKVAKRGQDVALRCDPISGHVSLFWYQQALGQGPEFLTYFQNEAQLDKSGLPSDRFFAERPEGSVSTLKIQRTQQEDSAVYLCASSLGGTSEDTQYFGPGTRLTVL.